Reported below is one T cell receptor (beta chain). Antigen specificity is unknown. The source of the sample is a study of CD8+ T cells in alopecia areata. Collection of lesional scalp punch biopsies and peripheral blood was performed in alopecia areata patients. PBMCs provided sorted CD4+ and CD8+ T cells. The V and J ends lost 0 bases and 6 bases respectively, with 9 bases between them. The CDR3 length is 13 residues. Germline assignment: CDR1 LGHNA and CDR2 YNFKEQ. General study results and limits: Patients displayed less clarity in TCR sharing than mice, a finding possibly related to HLA. Clonality in lesional scalp, especially alopecia totalis/universalis, exceeded that of normal scalp.

As the sequencing template, cDNA was produced by extracting RNA and reverse transcribing it. The assay was immunoSEQ multiplex PCR, and TCRdb's table has in-frame clones only and misses some. Here the sample spans 60,000 to 65,000 clones, 44% being singletons. Specimen: NKG2D-low CD8+ T cells sorted from blood. This rearrangement joins TRBV4-2 to TRBJ2-7, with D uncertain. This clonotype was sampled from a human donor with alopecia areata. CDR3 sequence reads: CASSQDLDSEQYF. The CDR3 DNA reads TGTGCCAGCAGCCAAGACCTAGATTCCGAGCAGTACTTC.